The clone carrying this T cell receptor (beta chain) was recorded many times. Indicated time point: after trial treatment. The treatment was: LDRT plus nivolumab, ipilimumab, low-dose cyclophosphamide and aspirin (RACIN trial). cDNA synthesis used a TRAV/TRBV-specific primer set for both chains. The authors amplified TCRs for 20 PCR cycles with a constant-region primer and a V-primer adapter. TCRdb analysed the reads with MiXCR anew, one entry per CDR3 protein. The sample carries about 84,000 distinct CDR3 sequences, under 20% recorded once. The trim removed 4 bases at V and 5 bases at J, leaving 12 bases unmatched. Germline V lookup: CDR1 LGHDT, CDR2 YNNKEL (reference sequence). The length of the CDR3 is 18 residues. The sample is drawn from a study of low-dose radiotherapy and immunotherapy resistance in tumors.

The TCR comes from a male donor with prostate cancer. This material consisted of PBMCs, taken after low-dose radiotherapy plus immunotherapy. The genes are TRBV3-1 and TRBJ2-1; 12 nucleotides match TRBD2. The CDR3 loop is CASSLLGPSGREDNEQFF. CDR3 coding DNA: TGTGCCAGCAGCCTCCTTGGGCCTAGCGGGAGGGAGGACAATGAGCAGTTCTTC.